This T cell receptor (beta chain) came from a study of circulating and synovial CD4+ cells in juvenile arthritis. Data came from immunoSEQ multiplex PCR; TCRdb stores just in-frame clones and leaves some out. The data show 2,500 to 3,000 clones, with around nine tenths seen just once and approximately 3.5% held by the top ten. A remark on this clone: Its specificity is not known.

Study results and limitations: Compared with bulk blood, circulating pathogenic-like lymphocytes shared substantially more CDR3 sequences with synovial T cells.

Per germline, CDR1 SGHDT and CDR2 YYEEEE. V lost 4 bases and J lost 2, with 10 bases in between. The CDR3 sequence is 14 residues long. This TCR was sampled from a human donor with juvenile idiopathic arthritis. Sequencing was done on a sample of HLA-DR+ CD4+ T cells from blood. Subset described: circulating pathogenic-like lymphocytes, sorted as HLA-DR+CD14-CD3+CD4+CD25low/- blood T cells. The chain employs TRBV5-6 and TRBJ1-5, with D possibly being TRBD1 (5 bases). CDR3 DNA sequence: TGTGCCAGCAGCCGGGGAGGGGGCAATCAGCCCCAGCATTTT. Translating gives CASSRGGGNQPQHF.